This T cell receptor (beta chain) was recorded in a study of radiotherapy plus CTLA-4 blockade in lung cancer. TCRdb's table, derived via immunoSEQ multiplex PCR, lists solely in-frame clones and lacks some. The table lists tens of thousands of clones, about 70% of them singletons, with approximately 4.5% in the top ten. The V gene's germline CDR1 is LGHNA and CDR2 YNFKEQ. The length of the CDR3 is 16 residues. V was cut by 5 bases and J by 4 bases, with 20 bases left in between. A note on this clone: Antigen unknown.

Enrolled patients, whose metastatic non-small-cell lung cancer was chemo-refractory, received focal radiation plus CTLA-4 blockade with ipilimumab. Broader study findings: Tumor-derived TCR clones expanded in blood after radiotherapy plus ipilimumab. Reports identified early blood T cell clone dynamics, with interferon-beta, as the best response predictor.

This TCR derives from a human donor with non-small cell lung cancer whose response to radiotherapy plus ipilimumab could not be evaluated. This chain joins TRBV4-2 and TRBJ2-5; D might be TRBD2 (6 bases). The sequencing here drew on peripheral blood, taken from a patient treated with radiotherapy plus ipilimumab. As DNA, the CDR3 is TGTGCCAGCAGCGAAGTAAGCGGGCCCAAAGGAGAGACCCAGTACTTC. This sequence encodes CASSEVSGPKGETQYF.